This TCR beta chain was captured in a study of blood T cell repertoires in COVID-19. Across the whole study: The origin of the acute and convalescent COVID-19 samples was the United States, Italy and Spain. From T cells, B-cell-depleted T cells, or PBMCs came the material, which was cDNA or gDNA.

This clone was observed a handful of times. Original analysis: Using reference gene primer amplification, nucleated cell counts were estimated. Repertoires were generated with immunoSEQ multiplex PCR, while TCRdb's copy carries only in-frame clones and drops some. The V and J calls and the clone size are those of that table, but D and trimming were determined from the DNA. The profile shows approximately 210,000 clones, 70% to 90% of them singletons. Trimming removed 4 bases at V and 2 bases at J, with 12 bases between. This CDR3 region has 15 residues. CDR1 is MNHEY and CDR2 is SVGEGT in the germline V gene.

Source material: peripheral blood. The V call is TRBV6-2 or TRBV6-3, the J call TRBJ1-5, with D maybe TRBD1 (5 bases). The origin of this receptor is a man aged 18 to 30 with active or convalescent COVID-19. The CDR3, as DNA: TGTGCCAGCAGTTTACAGGACGGTCGCAATCAGCCCCAGCATTTT. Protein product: CASSLQDGRNQPQHF.